Below, 11 T cell receptor beta chains from the same sample are listed, as sequenced in a study of T cells expressing NK-cell markers. Using the 5' RACE reads, TCRdb records one entry per CDR3 protein without DNA. The repertoire table contains about 160,000 distinct CDR3 sequences. The sample taken for sequencing was blood T cells: a sorted CD56 or NKG2C T cell subset, CD4+ or CD8+ T cells, or bulk PBMC T cells (not recorded which). These receptors all stem from a man aged 18-70 years in good health.

The chain has TRBV2 and TRBJ2-3; TCRdb's D gene call, TRBD2, goes unchecked for lack of DNA. The germline V gene encodes CDR1 SNHLY and CDR2 FYNNEI. This CDR3 spans 16 amino acids. The CDR3 sequence: CASSVSSRRSTDTQYF.

The chain combines TRBV28 with TRBJ2-7; TCRdb names TRBD1, which stays unverified in the absence of DNA. The CDR3 covers 14 residues. Germline values: CDR1 MDHEN, CDR2 SYDVKM. The CDR3 here is CASRREGGAGEQYF. The full variable domain, in which reference TRBV28 and TRBJ2-7 provide the parts outside the CDR3, is DVKVTQSSRYLVKRTGEKVFLECVQDMDHENMFWYRQDPGLGLRLIYFSYDVKMKEKGDIPEGYSVSREKKERFSLILESASTNQTSMYLCASRREGGAGEQYFGPGTRLTVT.

The genes are TRBV7-9 and TRBJ2-7; TCRdb's D call of TRBD2 is untestable without DNA. In germline, CDR1 is SEHNR, CDR2 FQNEAQ (reference sequence). The CDR3 is 17 residues long. CDR3 in amino acids: CASSPTEGTSFFDEQYF. The whole variable domain, filled in from reference TRBV7-9 and TRBJ2-7, reads DTGVSQNPRHKITKRGQNVTFRCDPISEHNRLYWYRQTLGQGPEFLTYFQNEAQLEKSRLLSDRFSAERPKGSFSTLEIQRTEQGDSAMYLCASSPTEGTSFFDEQYFGPGTRLTVT.

This chain links TRBV6-6 with TRBJ2-2. The CDR3 is 11 amino acids. CDR1 and CDR2 (germline): MNHNY, SVGAGI (reference sequence). The CDR3 protein is CASSSVGELFF.

This CDR3 is CSAEDGTGELFF. The V call is TRBV20-1, the J call TRBJ2-2. The CDR3 loop spans 12 amino acids. Germline CDR1 is DFQATT and CDR2 is SNEGSKA (reference sequence).

The rearrangement joins TRBV7-7 to TRBJ2-1; lacking DNA, the TRBD2 call made by TCRdb goes unchecked. The CDR3 totals 16 residues. Germline V gene data show CDR1 as SSHAT and CDR2 as FNYEAQ (reference sequence). CDR3 protein: CASSLTAGPLYNEQFF.

The chain has TRBV6-5 and TRBJ1-4. This CDR3 contains 14 residues. CDR1 MNHEY and CDR2 SVGAGI come from the germline V gene. The CDR3 sequence is CASSLNPLGEKLFF.

This chain joins TRBV12-3 or TRBV12-4 and TRBJ2-5; as DNA is missing, the TRBD1 call by TCRdb cannot be tested. The CDR3 has 15 residues. CDR3 sequence: CASSTPRLGGETQYF.

The genes are TRBV28 and TRBJ2-2; TCRdb lists TRBD2, though no DNA is available to test this call. Per germline, CDR1 MDHEN and CDR2 SYDVKM. This CDR3 is 16 amino acids long. The CDR3 region is CASSQTAGTAAGELFF.

V usage is TRBV29-1 and J usage is TRBJ2-7; TCRdb picks TRBD1, but there is no DNA to check that call. Per the germline V gene, CDR1 is SQVTM and CDR2 is ANQGSEA. The CDR3 runs to 14 residues. The CDR3 protein is CSASKGDRSGVQYF.

This chain uses TRBV5-6 with TRBJ2-7; TCRdb designates TRBD1, a call that cannot be tested without DNA. The CDR3 is 14 amino acids. Germline V gene sequence: CDR1 SGHDT, CDR2 YYEEEE. CDR3 residues: CASSYAGYSYEQYF.